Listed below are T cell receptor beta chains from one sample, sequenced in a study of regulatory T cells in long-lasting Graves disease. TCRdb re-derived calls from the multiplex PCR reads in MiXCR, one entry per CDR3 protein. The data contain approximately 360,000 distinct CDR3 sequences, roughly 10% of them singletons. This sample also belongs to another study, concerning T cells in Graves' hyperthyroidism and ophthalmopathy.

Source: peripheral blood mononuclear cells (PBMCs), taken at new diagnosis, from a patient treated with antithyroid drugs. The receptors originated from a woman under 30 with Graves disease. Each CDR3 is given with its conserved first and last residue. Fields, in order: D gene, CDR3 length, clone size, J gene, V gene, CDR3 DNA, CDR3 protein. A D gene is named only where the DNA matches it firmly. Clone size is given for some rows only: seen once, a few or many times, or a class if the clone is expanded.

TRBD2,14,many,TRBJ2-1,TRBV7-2,TGTGCCAGCAGCTCTTCTAGCGGGTTGGATGAGCAGTTCTTC,CASSSSSGLDEQFF
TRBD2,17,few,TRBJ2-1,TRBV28,TGTGCCAGCACCCTTTGGGGGACTAGCGGGAGACGGAATGAGCAGTTCTTC,CASTLWGTSGRRNEQFF
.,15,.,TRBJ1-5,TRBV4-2,TGTGCCAGCAGCCAAGCGCGCGGACAGAATCAGCCCCAGCATTTT,CASSQARGQNQPQHF
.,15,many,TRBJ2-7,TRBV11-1,TGTGCCAGCAGCGATCACGGGACTTTTTCCTACGAGCAGTACTTC,CASSDHGTFSYEQYF
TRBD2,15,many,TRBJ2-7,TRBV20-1,TGCAGTGCTAGGAGCTCTAGCGGGAGGCAGGACGAGCAGTACTTC,CSARSSSGRQDEQYF
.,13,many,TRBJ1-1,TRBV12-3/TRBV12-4,TGTGCCAGCAAATCCGACAGGTGGACTGAAGCTTTCTTT,CASKSDRWTEAFF
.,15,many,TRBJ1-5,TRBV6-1,TGTGCCAGCAGCTATACAGGGACTAGCAATCAGCCCCAGCATTTT,CASSYTGTSNQPQHF
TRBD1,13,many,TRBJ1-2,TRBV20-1,TGCAGTGCACAGGGGAAGCGGAACTATGGCTACACCTTC,CSAQGKRNYGYTF
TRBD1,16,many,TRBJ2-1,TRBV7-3,TGTGCCAGCAGCTCCGCGGAACAGGGGGCCTACAATGAGCAGTTCTTC,CASSSAEQGAYNEQFF
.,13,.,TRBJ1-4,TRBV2,TGTGCCAGCACCTCCTTCCGGAATGAAAAACTGTTTTTT,CASTSFRNEKLFF
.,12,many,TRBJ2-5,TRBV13,TGTGCCAGCAGCCATAATGGGGGTACCCAGTACTTC,CASSHNGGTQYF
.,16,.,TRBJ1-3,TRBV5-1,TGCGCCAGCAGCTTGGCCCCTGGGACCGGCGGAAACACCATATATTTT,CASSLAPGTGGNTIYF
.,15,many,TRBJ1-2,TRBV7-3,TGTGCCAGCAGCCAAGGCCCAGAATCTAACTATGGCTACACCTTC,CASSQGPESNYGYTF
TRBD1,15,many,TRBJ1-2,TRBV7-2,TGTGCCAGCAGCCGGACAGGGGTTTGGGCCTATGGCTACACCTTC,CASSRTGVWAYGYTF
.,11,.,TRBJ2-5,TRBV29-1,TGCAGCGTTGCCCCCCGAGAGACCCAGTACTTC,CSVAPRETQYF
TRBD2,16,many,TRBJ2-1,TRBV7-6,TGTGCCAGCAGCCCGGGACTAGCGGGATACGGGAATGAGCAGTTCTTC,CASSPGLAGYGNEQFF
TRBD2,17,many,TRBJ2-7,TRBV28,TGTGCCAGCAGTTTTCCCTCTAGCGGGGCCCCATCCTACGAGCAGTACTTC,CASSFPSSGAPSYEQYF
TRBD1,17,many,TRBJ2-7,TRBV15,TGTGCCACCAGCAGAACCGGGACAGGGAACCCGCGTCACGAGCAGTACTTC,CATSRTGTGNPRHEQYF
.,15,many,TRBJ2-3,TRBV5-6,TGTGCCAGCAGCTTGGGACTAGAGTCAGCAGATACGCAGTATTTT,CASSLGLESADTQYF
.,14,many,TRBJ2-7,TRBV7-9,TGTGCCAGCAGCTCCCCGGAGGGAGCCTACGAGCAGTACTTC,CASSSPEGAYEQYF
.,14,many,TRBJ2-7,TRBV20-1,TGCAGTGCCTCCCGTCAGGGCCTCACCTACGAGCAGTACTTC,CSASRQGLTYEQYF
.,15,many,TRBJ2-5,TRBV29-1,TGCAGCGTGGACAACAGCGGGATCAGGGGGGAGACCCAGTACTTC,CSVDNSGIRGETQYF
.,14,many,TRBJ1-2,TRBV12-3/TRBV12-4,TGTGCCAGCAGTGGGGGACCGCGTAACTATGGCTACACCTTC,CASSGGPRNYGYTF
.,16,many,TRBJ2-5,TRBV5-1,TGCGCCAGCAGCCACCTTCAATATAGTGTGGGAGAGACCCAGTACTTC,CASSHLQYSVGETQYF
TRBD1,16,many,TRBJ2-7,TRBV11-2,TGTGCCAGCAGCACCGAGGGGGACAGACTCATCCACGAGCAGTACTTC,CASSTEGDRLIHEQYF
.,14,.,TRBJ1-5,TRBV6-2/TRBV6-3,TGTGCCAGCAGCGAAGGAGGGCTAGGTCAGCCCCAGCATTTT,CASSEGGLGQPQHF
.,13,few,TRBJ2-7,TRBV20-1,TGCAGTGCCAGCACCCGGAGGGGCTACGAGCAGTACTTC,CSASTRRGYEQYF
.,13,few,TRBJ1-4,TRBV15,TGTGCCTCAAGGAAGGCCCCTAATGAAAAACTGTTTTTT,CASRKAPNEKLFF
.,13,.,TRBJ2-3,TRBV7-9,TGTGCCAGCAGCTTAGTTCTCGGAGATACGCAGTATTTT,CASSLVLGDTQYF
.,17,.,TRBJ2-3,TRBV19,TGTGCCAGTAGTATCGGTCCAGGACGACCTAGCACAGATACGCAGTATTTT,CASSIGPGRPSTDTQYF
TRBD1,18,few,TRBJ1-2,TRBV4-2,TGTGCCAGCAGCCAAAAGTGGGGTAGACAGGGGGCAGGCTATGGCTACACCTTC,CASSQKWGRQGAGYGYTF
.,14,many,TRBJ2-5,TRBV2,TGTGCCAGCAGTGAGAAGACTAGGGGGGAGACCCAGTACTTC,CASSEKTRGETQYF
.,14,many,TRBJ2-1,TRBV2,TGTGCCAGTTCTCCGGACCTCTCCTACAATGAGCAGTTCTTC,CASSPDLSYNEQFF
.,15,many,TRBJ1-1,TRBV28,TGTGCCAGCAGTCCAACACGGGTGACGAACACTGAAGCTTTCTTT,CASSPTRVTNTEAFF
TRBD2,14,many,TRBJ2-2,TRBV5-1,TGCGCCAGCAGCCCGGGACTAGCCAACGGGGAGCTGTTTTTT,CASSPGLANGELFF
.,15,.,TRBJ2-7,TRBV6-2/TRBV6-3,TGTGCCAGCAGAGGCTTTACTTCAAGCTCCTACGAGCAGTACTTC,CASRGFTSSSYEQYF
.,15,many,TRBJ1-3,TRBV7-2,TGTGCCAGCAGCTTGTACGGAGCCTCTGGAAACACCATATATTTT,CASSLYGASGNTIYF
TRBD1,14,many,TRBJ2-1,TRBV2,TGTGCCAGGGGGGACAGTCCGGGGTTCAATGAGCAGTTCTTC,CARGDSPGFNEQFF
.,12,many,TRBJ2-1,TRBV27,TGTGCCAGCAGTATGATAGGGACTGAGCAGTTCTTC,CASSMIGTEQFF
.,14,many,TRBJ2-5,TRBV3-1,TGTGCCAGCAGCCACACCGCACGTAAGGAGACCCAGTACTTC,CASSHTARKETQYF
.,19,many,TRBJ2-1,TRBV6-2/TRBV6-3,TGTGCCAGCAGACCGGTCCCCGGGTCTAGGCGGGGAACATACAATGAGCAGTTCTTC,CASRPVPGSRRGTYNEQFF
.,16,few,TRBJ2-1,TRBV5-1,TGCGCCAGCAGCTTGATCTTTTGGGGGAAAGGCAATGAGCAGTTCTTC,CASSLIFWGKGNEQFF
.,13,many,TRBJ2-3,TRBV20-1,TGCAGTGGTGAGGGTTTTAGCACAGATACGCAGTATTTT,CSGEGFSTDTQYF
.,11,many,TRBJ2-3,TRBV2,TGTGCCAGCATGCAAAGAGATACGCAGTATTTT,CASMQRDTQYF
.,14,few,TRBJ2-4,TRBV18,TGTGCCAGCTCACCAGGAGCAAGGGAAAACATTCAGTACTTC,CASSPGARENIQYF
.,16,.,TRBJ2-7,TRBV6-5,TGTGCCAGCAGTTCACCTGCGACAGGCCTCTCCTACGAGCAGTACTTC,CASSSPATGLSYEQYF
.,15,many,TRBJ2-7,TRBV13,TGTGCCAGCAGCTTAGGCCCGGACGGATCCTACGAGCAGTACTTC,CASSLGPDGSYEQYF
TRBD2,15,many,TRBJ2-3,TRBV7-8,TGTGCCAGCAGCTTATACGCGTTAGCGGGAGAATGGCCGTATTTT,CASSLYALAGEWPYF
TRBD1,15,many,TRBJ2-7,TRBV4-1,TGCGCCTCCTCGGGCTCGGGACAGGGGGCCTACGAGCAGTACTTC,CASSGSGQGAYEQYF
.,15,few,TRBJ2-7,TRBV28,TGTGCCAGCACCCCCAGGGCAGGACATCTTTACGAGCAGTACTTC,CASTPRAGHLYEQYF
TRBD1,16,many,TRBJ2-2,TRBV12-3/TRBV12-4,TGTGCCAGCAGTCGATTCGACAGGGTTTACACCGGGGAGCTGTTTTTT,CASSRFDRVYTGELFF
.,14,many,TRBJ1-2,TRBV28,TGTGCCAGCAGTAGCGGGCAGGCCATATATGGCTACACCTTC,CASSSGQAIYGYTF
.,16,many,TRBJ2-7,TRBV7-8,TGTGCCAGCAGCTTAGGCGCCTCCGGGTGGGACTACGAGCAGTACTTC,CASSLGASGWDYEQYF
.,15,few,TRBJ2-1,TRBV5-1,TGCGCCAGCAGCTTGGCTCTGGGGGCCGTTAATGAGCAGTTCTTC,CASSLALGAVNEQFF
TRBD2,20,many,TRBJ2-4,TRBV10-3,TGTGCCATCAGTGAGTCGACTCTAGCGGGAGGGCCTTCGGCCAAAAACATTCAGTACTTC,CAISESTLAGGPSAKNIQYF